The clone carrying this TCR beta chain was seen repeatedly, ten times or more. Its cognate antigen is unknown. By quantitative 5'-RACE with molecular barcodes, the TCR beta libraries were made. MiXCR, run by TCRdb on the 5' RACE reads, gives a single entry per CDR3 protein. This table has 35,000 to 50,000 distinct CDR3 sequences, about 4% appearing once. This record comes from a study of CD8 T cells in ankylosing spondylitis. Study findings and constraints: Earlier reports found some motif variants in synovial fluid and blood in reactive arthritis. Peripheral blood held disease-linked clones only at relatively low frequency, and these were CD8+. Reportedly, disease-linked clones are significantly enriched in ankylosing spondylitis patients' matched synovial fluid.

There are 15 residues in the CDR3. The germline CDR1 and CDR2 sequences are SGDLS and YYNGEE. Trimming left V 4 bases short and J 0 bases short, with 11 bases between. The V call is TRBV9, the J call TRBJ1-5; a weak D match, TRBD1 (6 bases). Sequences were obtained from blood, either unsorted or a sorted T cell fraction (not recorded which). This TCR was recovered from a female donor with ankylosing spondylitis or in good health (not recorded which). The CDR3 bases are TGTGCCAGCAGCCCTAGGGGGGGTAGCAATCAGCCCCAGCATTTT. Its protein product is CASSPRGGSNQPQHF.